This T cell receptor (beta chain) was sequenced for a study of cytomegalovirus exposure and HLA in healthy donors. Study details: The roughly 100 million unique TCR beta sequences, from roughly 170 million T cells, were found by an earlier analysis. Clustering assigned over 70% of the approximately 400 genotyped donors to the Caucasian-associated ancestry cluster.

A note on this clone: The antigen is not known.

Study results and caveats: It was assumed in the presence/absence analyses that sequencing depth was roughly uniform across donors.

Trimming took off 6 bases at V and 6 bases at J, with 11 bases between the two ends. The germline gives CDR1 LNHDA, CDR2 SQIVND (reference sequence). CDR3 length: 12 residues. The PCR was carried out with 60 Vbeta primers and 13 Jbeta primers. Sequencing used immunoSEQ multiplex PCR; TCRdb keeps in-frame clones, though not all of them. Found here are tens of thousands of clones, 73% of them singletons; the top ten hold roughly 16%. The receptor was derived from a woman aged 40 to 50 in good health and CMV-seropositive. The sample taken for sequencing was PBMCs. The chain links TRBV19 to TRBJ1-1; no clear D gene. CDR3: CASRYEGPEAFF. CDR3 bases: TGTGCCAGTAGATATGAGGGCCCTGAAGCTTTCTTT.